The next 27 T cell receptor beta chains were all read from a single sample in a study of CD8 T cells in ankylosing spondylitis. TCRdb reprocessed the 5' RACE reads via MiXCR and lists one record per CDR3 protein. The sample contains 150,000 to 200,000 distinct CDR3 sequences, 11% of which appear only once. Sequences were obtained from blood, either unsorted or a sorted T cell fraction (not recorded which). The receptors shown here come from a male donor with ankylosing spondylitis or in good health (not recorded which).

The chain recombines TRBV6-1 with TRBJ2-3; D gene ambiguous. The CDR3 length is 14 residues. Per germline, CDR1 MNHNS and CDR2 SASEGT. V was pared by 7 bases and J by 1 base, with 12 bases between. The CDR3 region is CASNPLYGTDTQYF. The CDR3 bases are TGTGCCAGCAACCCGTTATATGGCACAGATACGCAGTATTTT.

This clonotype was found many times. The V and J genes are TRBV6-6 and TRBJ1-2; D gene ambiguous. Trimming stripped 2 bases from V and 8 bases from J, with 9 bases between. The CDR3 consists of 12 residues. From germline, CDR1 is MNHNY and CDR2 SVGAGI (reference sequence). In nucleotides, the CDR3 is TGTGCCAGCAGTTACAAGGGTACCGGCTACACCTTC. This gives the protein CASSYKGTGYTF.

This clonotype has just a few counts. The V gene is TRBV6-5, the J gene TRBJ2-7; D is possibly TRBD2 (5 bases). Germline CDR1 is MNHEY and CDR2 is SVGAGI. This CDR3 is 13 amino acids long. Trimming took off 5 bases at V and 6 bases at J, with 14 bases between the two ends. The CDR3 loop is CASSDPSQSEQYF. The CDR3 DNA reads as TGTGCCAGCAGTGACCCTAGCCAAAGCGAGCAGTACTTC.

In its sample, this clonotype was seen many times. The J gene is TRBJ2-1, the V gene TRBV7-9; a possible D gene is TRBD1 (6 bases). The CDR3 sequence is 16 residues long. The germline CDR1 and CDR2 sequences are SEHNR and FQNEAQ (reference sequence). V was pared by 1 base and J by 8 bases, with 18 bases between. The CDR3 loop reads CASSLVTGLIVDEQFF. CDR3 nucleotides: TGTGCCAGCAGCTTAGTAACAGGGTTGATTGTGGATGAGCAGTTCTTC.

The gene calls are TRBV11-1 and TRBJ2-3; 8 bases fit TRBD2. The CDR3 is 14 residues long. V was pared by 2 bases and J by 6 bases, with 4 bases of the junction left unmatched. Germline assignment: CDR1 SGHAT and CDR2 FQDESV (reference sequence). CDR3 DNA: TGTGCCAGCAGCTTATCAACTAGCGGCGATACGCAGTATTTT. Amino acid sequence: CASSLSTSGDTQYF.

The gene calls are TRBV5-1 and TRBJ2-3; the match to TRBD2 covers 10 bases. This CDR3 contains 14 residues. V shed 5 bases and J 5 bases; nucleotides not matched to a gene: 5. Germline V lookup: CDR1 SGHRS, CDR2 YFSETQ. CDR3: CASRLAGPGDTQYF. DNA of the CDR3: TGCGCCAGCAGACTAGCGGGACCGGGAGATACGCAGTATTTT.

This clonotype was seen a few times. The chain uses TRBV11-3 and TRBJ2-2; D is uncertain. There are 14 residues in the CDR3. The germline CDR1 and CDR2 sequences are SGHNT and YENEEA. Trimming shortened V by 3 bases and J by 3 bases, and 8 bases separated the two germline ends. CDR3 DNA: TGTGCCAGCAGCTTCCTCCGGGACACCGGGGAGCTGTTTTTT. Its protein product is CASSFLRDTGELFF.

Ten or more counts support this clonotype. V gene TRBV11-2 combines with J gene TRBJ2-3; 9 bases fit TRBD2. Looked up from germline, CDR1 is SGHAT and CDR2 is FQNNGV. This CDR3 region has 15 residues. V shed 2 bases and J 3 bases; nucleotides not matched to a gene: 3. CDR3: CASSLRLAGTDTQYF. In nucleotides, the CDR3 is TGTGCCAGCAGCTTACGCCTAGCGGGGACAGATACGCAGTATTTT.

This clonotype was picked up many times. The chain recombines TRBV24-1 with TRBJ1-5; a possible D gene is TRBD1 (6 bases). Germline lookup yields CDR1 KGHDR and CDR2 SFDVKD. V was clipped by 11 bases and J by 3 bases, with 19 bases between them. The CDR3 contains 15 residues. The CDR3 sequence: CASLLQGRANQPQHF. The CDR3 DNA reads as TGTGCCAGCTTATTGCAGGGGCGGGCCAATCAGCCCCAGCATTTT.

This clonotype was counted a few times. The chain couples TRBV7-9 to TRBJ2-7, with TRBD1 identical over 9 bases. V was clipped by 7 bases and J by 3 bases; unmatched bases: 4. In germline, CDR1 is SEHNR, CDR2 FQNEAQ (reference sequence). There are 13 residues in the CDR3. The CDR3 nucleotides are TGTGCCAGCAAGTCGGGACAGGGCTACGAGCAGTACTTC. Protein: CASKSGQGYEQYF.

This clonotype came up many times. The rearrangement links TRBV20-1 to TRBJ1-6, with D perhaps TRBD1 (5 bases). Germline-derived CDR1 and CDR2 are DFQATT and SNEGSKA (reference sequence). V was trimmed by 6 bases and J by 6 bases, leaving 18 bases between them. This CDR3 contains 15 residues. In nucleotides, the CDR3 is TGCAGTGCCGACGCGGGGGGGGACCTTAATTCACCCCTCCACTTT. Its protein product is CSADAGGDLNSPLHF.

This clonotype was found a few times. The CDR3 DNA is TGCAGCGTGGAAAGACAGGGTAGCGACACCGGGGAGCTGTTTTTT. Its translation: CSVERQGSDTGELFF. The rearrangement links TRBV29-1 to TRBJ2-2, with 7 positions matching TRBD1. The CDR3 is made up of 15 amino acids. The V gene's germline CDR1 is SQVTM and CDR2 ANQGSEA. Losses at the gene ends were 6 bases for V and 3 bases for J; bases not matched to a gene: 10.

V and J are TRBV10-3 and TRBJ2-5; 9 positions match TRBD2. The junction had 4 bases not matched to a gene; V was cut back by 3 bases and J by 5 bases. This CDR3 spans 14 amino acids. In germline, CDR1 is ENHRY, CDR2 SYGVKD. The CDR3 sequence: CAISESRGGETQYF. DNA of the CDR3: TGTGCCATCAGTGAATCGCGGGGGGGGGAGACCCAGTACTTC.

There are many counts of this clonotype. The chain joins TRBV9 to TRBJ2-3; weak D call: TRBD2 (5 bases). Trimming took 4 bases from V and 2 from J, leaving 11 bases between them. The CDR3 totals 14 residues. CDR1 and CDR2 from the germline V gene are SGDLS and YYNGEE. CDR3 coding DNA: TGTGCCAGCAGCAAAGAGGGTCCCACAGATACGCAGTATTTT. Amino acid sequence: CASSKEGPTDTQYF.

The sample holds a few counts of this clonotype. CDR3 nucleotides: TGTGCCAGCGAGGGACAAAGCTCCTACAATGAGCAGTTCTTC. Encoded protein: CASEGQSSYNEQFF. The rearrangement uses TRBV12-3 or TRBV12-4 and TRBJ2-1; D is perhaps TRBD1 (6 bases). This CDR3 contains 14 residues. V lost 8 bases and J 0 bases, leaving 11 bases between the germline ends.

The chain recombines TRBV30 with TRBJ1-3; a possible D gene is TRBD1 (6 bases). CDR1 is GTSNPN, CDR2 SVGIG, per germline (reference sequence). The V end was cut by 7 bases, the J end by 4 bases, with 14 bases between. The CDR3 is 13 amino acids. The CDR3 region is CALISGTGNTIYF. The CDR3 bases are TGTGCCTTGATATCCGGGACAGGAAACACCATATATTTT.

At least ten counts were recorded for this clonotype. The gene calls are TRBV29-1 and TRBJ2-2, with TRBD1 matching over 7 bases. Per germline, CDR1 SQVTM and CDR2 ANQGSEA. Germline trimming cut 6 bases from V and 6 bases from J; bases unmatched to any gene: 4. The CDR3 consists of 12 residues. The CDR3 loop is CSVDTGAGELFF. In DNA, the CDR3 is TGCAGCGTAGATACAGGGGCCGGGGAGCTGTTTTTT.

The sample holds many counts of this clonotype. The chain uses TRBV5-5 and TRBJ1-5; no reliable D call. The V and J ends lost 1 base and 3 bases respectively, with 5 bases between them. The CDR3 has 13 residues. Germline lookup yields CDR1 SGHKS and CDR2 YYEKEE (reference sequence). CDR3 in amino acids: CASSLNPNQPQHF. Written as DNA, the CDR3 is TGTGCCAGCAGCTTGAACCCCAATCAGCCCCAGCATTTT.

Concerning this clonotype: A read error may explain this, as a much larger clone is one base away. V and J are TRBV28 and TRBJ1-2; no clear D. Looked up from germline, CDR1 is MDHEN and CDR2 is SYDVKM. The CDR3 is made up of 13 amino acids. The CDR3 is CTSTVGLPGGYTF. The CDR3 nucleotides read TGTACCAGCACCGTCGGGTTACCTGGGGGCTACACCTTC.

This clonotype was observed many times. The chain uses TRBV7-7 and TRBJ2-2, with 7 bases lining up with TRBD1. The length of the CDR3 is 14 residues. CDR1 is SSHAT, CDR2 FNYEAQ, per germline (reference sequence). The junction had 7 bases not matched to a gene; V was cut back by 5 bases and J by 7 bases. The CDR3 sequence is CASSTNRGGGELFF. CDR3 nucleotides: TGTGCCAGCAGCACTAACAGGGGCGGCGGGGAGCTGTTTTTT.

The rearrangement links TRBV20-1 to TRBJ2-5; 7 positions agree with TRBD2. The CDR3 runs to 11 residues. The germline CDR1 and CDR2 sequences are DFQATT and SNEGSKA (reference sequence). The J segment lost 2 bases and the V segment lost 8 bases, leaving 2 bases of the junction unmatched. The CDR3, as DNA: TGCAGTCCAGCGGGACAAGAGACCCAGTACTTC. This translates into CSPAGQETQYF.

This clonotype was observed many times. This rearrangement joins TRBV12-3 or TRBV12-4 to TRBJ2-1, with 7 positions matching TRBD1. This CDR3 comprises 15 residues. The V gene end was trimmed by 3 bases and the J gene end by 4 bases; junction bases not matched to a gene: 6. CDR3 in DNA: TGTGCCAGCAGTTTCGAACAGGGGTTGTACAATGAGCAGTTCTTC. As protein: CASSFEQGLYNEQFF.

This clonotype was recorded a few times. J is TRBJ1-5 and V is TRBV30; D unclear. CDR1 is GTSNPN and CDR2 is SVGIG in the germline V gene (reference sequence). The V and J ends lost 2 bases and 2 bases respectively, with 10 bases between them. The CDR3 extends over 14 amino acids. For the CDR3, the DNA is TGTGCCTGGAGTCTGTACAGTGGCAATCAGCCCCAGCATTTT. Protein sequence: CAWSLYSGNQPQHF.

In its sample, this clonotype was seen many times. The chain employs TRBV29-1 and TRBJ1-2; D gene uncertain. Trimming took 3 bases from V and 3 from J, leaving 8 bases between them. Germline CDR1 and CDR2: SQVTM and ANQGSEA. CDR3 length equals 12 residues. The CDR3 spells CSVDSLDYGYTF. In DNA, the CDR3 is TGCAGCGTTGACAGTCTCGACTATGGCTACACCTTC.

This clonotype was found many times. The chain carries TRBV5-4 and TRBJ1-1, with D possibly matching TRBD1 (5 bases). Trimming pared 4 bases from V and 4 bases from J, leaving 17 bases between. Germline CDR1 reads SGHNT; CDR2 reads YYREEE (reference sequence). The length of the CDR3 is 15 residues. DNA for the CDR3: TGTGCCAGCAGCCCGGGACCGATAAGGGGCACTGAAGCTTTCTTT. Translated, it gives CASSPGPIRGTEAFF.

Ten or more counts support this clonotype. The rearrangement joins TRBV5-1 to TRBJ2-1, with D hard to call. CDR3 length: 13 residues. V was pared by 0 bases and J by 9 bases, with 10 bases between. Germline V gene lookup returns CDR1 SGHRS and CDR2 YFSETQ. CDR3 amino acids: CASSLAPTSEQFF. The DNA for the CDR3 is TGCGCCAGCAGCTTGGCCCCTACAAGTGAGCAGTTCTTC.

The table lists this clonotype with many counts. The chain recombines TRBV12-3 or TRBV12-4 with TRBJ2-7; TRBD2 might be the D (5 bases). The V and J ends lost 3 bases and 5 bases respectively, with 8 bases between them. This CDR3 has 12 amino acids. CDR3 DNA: TGTGCCAGCAGTTTTCCGGGGAACGAGCAGTACTTC. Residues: CASSFPGNEQYF.